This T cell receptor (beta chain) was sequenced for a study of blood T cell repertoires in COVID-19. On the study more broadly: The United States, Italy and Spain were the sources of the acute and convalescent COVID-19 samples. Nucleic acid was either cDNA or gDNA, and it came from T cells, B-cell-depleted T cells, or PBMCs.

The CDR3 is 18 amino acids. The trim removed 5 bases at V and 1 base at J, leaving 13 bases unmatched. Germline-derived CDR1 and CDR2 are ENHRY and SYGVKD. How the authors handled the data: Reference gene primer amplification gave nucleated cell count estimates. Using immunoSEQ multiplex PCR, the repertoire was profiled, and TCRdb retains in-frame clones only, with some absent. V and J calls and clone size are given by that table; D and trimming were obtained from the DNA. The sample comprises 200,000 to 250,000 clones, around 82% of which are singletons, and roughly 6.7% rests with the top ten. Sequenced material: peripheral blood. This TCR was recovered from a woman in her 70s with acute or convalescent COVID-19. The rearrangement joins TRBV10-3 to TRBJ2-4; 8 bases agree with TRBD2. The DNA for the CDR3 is TGTGCCATCAGTCCCGACGGGGGGGGGCCTGGGGCCAAAAACATTCAGTACTTC. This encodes CAISPDGGGPGAKNIQYF.